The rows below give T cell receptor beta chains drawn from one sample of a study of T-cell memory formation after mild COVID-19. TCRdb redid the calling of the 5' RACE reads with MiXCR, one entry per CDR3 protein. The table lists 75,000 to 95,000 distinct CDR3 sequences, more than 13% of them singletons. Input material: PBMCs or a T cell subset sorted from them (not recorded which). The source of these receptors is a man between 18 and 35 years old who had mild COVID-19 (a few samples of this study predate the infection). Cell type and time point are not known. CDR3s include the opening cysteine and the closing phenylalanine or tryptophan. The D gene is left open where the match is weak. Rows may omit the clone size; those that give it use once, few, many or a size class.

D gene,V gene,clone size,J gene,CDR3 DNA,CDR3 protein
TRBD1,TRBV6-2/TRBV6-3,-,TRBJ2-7,TGTGCCAGCAGTTACTCAGGGGGCGGCTACGAGCAGTACTTC,CASSYSGGGYEQYF
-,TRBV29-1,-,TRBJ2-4,TGCAGCGTCCGGGACGGGACCAAAAACATTCAGTACTTC,CSVRDGTKNIQYF
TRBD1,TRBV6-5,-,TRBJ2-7,TGTGCCAGCAGTTACGGGGACAGGAGGGACGAGCAGTACTTC,CASSYGDRRDEQYF
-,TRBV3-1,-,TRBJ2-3,TGTGCCAGCAGCCAAGTGGCACAGGGCGCAGATACGCAGTATTTT,CASSQVAQGADTQYF
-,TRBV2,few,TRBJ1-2,TGTGCCAGCAGCGGTCTGGGGGCCCACTATGGCTACACCTTC,CASSGLGAHYGYTF
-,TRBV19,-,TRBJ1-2,TGTGCCAGTAGTATAGATGGGATACAAGGCTACACCTTC,CASSIDGIQGYTF
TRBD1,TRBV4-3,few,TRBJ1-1,TGCGCCAGCAGCCGCCTAGGGGTACAGGGGGCCACTGAAGCTTTCTTT,CASSRLGVQGATEAFF
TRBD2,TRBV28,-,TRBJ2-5,TGTGCCAGCAGTCCCCTAGGAGAGCGGGGAGAGACCCAGTACTTC,CASSPLGERGETQYF
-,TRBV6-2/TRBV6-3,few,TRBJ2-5,TGTGCCAGCAGCCTACAGAGCCCTCAAGAGACCCAGTACTTC,CASSLQSPQETQYF
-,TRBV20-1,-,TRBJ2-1,TGCAGTGCTAGGAAACCCCTTTCCCTTTCTTACAATGAGCAGTTCTTC,CSARKPLSLSYNEQFF